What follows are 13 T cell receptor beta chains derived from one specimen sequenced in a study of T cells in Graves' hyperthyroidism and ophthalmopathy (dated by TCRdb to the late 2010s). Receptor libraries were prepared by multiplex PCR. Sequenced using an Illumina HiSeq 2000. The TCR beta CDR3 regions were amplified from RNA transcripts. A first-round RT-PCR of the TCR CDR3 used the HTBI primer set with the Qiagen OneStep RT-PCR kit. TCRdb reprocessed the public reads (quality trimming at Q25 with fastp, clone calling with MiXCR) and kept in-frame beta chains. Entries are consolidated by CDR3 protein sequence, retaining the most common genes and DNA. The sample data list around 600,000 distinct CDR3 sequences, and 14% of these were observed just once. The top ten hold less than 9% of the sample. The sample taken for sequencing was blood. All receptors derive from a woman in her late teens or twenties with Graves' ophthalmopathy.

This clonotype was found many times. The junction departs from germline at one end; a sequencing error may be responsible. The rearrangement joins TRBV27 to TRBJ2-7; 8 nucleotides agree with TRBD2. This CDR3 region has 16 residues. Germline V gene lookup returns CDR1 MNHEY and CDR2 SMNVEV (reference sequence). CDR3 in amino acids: CASSTYLAGQAYAQYF. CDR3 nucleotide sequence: TGTGCCAGCAGTACCTACCTAGCGGGTCAAGCCTACGCGCAGTACTTC.

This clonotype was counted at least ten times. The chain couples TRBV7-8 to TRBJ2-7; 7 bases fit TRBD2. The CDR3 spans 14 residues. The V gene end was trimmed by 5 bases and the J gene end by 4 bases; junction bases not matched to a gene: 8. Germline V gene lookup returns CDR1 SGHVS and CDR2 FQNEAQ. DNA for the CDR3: TGTGCCAGCAGCCCCAGGGAGGGCCCATACGAGCAGTACTTC. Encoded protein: CASSPREGPYEQYF.

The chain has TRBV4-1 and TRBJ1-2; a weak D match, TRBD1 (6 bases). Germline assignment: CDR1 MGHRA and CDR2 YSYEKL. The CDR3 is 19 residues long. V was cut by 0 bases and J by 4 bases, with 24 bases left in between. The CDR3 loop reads CASSQEMLGIGQLPYGYTF. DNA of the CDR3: TGCGCCAGCAGCCAAGAGATGCTAGGTATTGGACAGCTTCCCTATGGCTACACCTTC.

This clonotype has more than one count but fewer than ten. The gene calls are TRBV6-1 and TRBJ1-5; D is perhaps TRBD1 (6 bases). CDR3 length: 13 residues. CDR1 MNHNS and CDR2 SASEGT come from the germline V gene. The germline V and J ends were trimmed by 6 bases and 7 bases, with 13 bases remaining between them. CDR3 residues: CASSLDQGQPQHF. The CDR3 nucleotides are TGTGCCAGCAGCCTTGATCAGGGGCAGCCCCAGCATTTT.

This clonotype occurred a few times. The CDR3 region has the DNA TGTGCCAGCAGTGTCGACAGGGTCTCTGGAAACACCATATATTTT. Translation: CASSVDRVSGNTIYF. The chain has TRBV6-1 and TRBJ1-3, with 7 bases lining up with TRBD1. The CDR3 sequence is 15 residues long. Trimming at V came to 4 bases and at J to 0 bases, leaving 3 bases not matched to a gene. Germline V CDR1 and CDR2: MNHNS, SASEGT.

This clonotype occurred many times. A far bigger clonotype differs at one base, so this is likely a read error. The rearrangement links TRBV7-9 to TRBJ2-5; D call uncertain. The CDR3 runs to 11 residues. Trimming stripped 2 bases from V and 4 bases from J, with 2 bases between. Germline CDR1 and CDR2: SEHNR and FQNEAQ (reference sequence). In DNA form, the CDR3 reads TGTGCCAGCAGCTTACCAGAGACCCAGTACTTC. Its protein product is CASSLPETQYF.

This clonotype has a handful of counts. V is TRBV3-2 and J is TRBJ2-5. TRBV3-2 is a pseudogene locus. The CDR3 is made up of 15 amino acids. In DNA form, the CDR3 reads TGTGCCAGCAGCCTACCCTCGTGGACCGAAGAGACCCAGTACTTC. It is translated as CASSLPSWTEETQYF.

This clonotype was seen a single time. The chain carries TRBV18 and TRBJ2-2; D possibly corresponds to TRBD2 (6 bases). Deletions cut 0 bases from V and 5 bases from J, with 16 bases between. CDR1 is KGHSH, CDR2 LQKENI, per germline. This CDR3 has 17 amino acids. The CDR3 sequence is CASSPPGLVFTTGELFF. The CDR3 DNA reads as TGTGCCAGCTCACCACCGGGACTCGTCTTTACGACCGGGGAGCTGTTTTTT.

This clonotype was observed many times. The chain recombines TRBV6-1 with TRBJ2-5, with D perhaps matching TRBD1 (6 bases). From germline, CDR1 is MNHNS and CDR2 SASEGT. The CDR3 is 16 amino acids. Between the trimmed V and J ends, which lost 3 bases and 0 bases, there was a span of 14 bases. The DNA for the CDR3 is TGTGCCAGCAGTGATCGCCACAGGGAGTACCAAGAGACCCAGTACTTC. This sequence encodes CASSDRHREYQETQYF.

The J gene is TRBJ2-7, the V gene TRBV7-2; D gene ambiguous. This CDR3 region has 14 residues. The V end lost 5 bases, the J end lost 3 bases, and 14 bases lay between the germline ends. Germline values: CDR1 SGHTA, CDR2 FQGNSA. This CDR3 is CASSPSILIYEQYF. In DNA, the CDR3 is TGTGCCAGCAGCCCCTCCATCTTGATCTACGAGCAGTACTTC.

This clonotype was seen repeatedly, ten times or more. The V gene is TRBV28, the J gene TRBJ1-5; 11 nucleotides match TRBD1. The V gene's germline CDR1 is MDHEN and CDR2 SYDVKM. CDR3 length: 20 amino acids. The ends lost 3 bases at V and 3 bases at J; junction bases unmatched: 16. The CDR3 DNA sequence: TGTGCCAGCAGTTTCCAGAGCGGGACAGGGGGTCCAACGGTCAATCAGCCCCAGCATTTT. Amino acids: CASSFQSGTGGPTVNQPQHF. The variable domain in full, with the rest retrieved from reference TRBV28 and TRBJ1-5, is DVKVTQSSRYLVKRTGEKVFLECVQDMDHENMFWYRQDPGLGLRLIYFSYDVKMKEKGDIPEGYSVSREKKERFSLILESASTNQTSMYLCASSFQSGTGGPTVNQPQHFGDGTRLSIL.

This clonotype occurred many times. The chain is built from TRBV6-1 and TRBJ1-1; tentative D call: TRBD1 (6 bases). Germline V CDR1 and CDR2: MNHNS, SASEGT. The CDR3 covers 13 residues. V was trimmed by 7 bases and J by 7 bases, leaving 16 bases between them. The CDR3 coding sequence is TGTGCCAGCACGAGCGACAGGAGGAATGAAGCTTTCTTT. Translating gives CASTSDRRNEAFF.

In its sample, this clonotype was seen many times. The CDR3 DNA follows: TGTGCCAGCAAACTAGCGGGAGGGCGTGAGCAGTACTTC. It is translated as CASKLAGGREQYF. The chain joins TRBV6-2 or TRBV6-3 to TRBJ2-7; 13 bases agree with TRBD2. CDR1 and CDR2 (germline): MNHEY, SVGEGT. This CDR3 comprises 13 residues. Unmatched junction bases numbered 4, after V lost 7 bases and J lost 7 bases.